This passage covers 12 T cell receptor beta chains from one sample sequenced in a study of shared clonotypes between healthy human individuals. Using immunoSEQ multiplex PCR, the repertoire was profiled, and TCRdb retains in-frame clones only, with some absent. The sample yields about 960,000 clones, more than 75% seen once. The sequenced sample was memory CD4+ T cells sorted from blood. As to subset: CD45RA-negative fraction. These receptors came from a man aged 18 to 35 in good health.

The rearrangement links TRBV25-1 to TRBJ1-1; D call uncertain. V lost 4 bases and J lost 1, with 13 bases in between. This CDR3 has 15 residues. Germline CDR1 MGHDK, CDR2 SYGVNS. The CDR3 here is CASSGSRGGNTEAFF. In DNA form, the CDR3 reads TGTGCCAGCAGTGGTTCACGGGGAGGGAACACTGAAGCTTTCTTT.

The V call is TRBV7-9, the J call TRBJ1-3, with unresolved D. The V end lost 4 bases, the J end lost 0 bases, and 13 bases lay between the germline ends. Germline lookup yields CDR1 SEHNR and CDR2 FQNEAQ (reference sequence). This CDR3 is built from 16 residues. Here the CDR3 reads CASSSSFITSGNTIYF. CDR3 sequence (DNA): TGTGCCAGCAGCTCGTCCTTTATTACCTCTGGAAACACCATATATTTT.

The chain couples TRBV11-2 to TRBJ1-1; 10 nucleotides align to TRBD1. Germline V lookup: CDR1 SGHAT, CDR2 FQNNGV. Losses at the gene ends were 5 bases for V and 3 bases for J; bases not matched to a gene: 6. The CDR3 is 15 amino acids. Here the CDR3 reads CASSPKTGGYTEAFF. CDR3 DNA: TGTGCCAGCAGCCCGAAGACAGGGGGCTACACTGAAGCTTTCTTT.

This chain connects TRBV5-6 to TRBJ1-4; D unresolved. Germline CDR1 and CDR2: SGHDT and YYEEEE. The V end lost 2 bases, the J end lost 0 bases, and 11 bases lay between the germline ends. This CDR3 region has 16 residues. CDR3 in DNA: TGTGCCAGCAGCTTCCAGACGGCAGCAACTAATGAAAAACTGTTTTTT. Protein sequence: CASSFQTAATNEKLFF.

This clone turned up a few times. The chain has TRBV30 and TRBJ2-7; D remains ambiguous. The CDR3 length is 13 residues. Between the trimmed V and J ends, which lost 4 bases and 2 bases, there was a span of 12 bases. Germline V gives CDR1 GTSNPN, CDR2 SVGIG (reference sequence). The CDR3 is CAWNLAGPYEQYF. The CDR3 nucleotides read TGTGCCTGGAATCTCGCTGGCCCCTACGAGCAGTACTTC. The entire variable domain, with the rest obtained from reference TRBV30 and TRBJ2-7, is as follows: SQTIHQWPATLVQPVGSPLSLECTVEGTSNPNLYWYRQAAGRGLQLLFYSVGIGQISSEVPQNLSASRPQDRQFILSSKKLLLSDSGFYLCAWNLAGPYEQYFGPGTRLTVT.

As concerns this clone: The same CDR3 also results from other DNA sequences found in this sample. DNA of the CDR3: TGTGCCAGCAGTGTTGGTACAGGAGGTTACGAGCAGTACTTC. It codes for CASSVGTGGYEQYF. The chain combines TRBV2 with TRBJ2-7; possibly TRBD1 or TRBD2 for D (5 bases each). The germline V and J ends were trimmed by 4 bases and 4 bases, with 14 bases remaining between them. Germline values: CDR1 SNHLY, CDR2 FYNNEI. The CDR3 runs to 14 residues. Based on the CDR3 plus reference TRBV2 and TRBJ2-7, the full variable domain is EPEVTQTPSHQVTQMGQEVILRCVPISNHLYFYWYRQILGQKVEFLVSFYNNEISEKSEIFDDQFSVERPDGSNFTLKIRSTKLEDSAMYFCASSVGTGGYEQYFGPGTRLTVT.

The chain joins TRBV28 to TRBJ1-4; 9 bases map to TRBD1. The V and J ends lost 5 bases and 6 bases, in that order; junction bases with no gene match: 7. The length of the CDR3 is 15 residues. Per germline, CDR1 MDHEN and CDR2 SYDVKM. In nucleotides, the CDR3 is TGTGCCAGCAGTGTTGACAGGGGGAGCGATGAAAAACTGTTTTTT. Its translation: CASSVDRGSDEKLFF. Variable domain in full (rest from reference TRBV28 and TRBJ1-4): DVKVTQSSRYLVKRTGEKVFLECVQDMDHENMFWYRQDPGLGLRLIYFSYDVKMKEKGDIPEGYSVSREKKERFSLILESASTNQTSMYLCASSVDRGSDEKLFFGSGTQLSVL.

The chain joins TRBV30 to TRBJ2-3; D is possibly TRBD1 (6 bases). Deletions cut 7 bases from V and 2 bases from J, with 10 bases between. CDR1 GTSNPN and CDR2 SVGIG come from the germline V gene (reference sequence). This CDR3 has 12 residues. CDR3 bases: TGTGCCTACAGGGTGGTCACAGATACGCAGTATTTT. Amino acids: CAYRVVTDTQYF.

The rearrangement uses TRBV7-2 and TRBJ1-1; 9 positions agree with TRBD1. The CDR3 covers 15 residues. V shed 3 bases and J 3 bases; nucleotides not matched to a gene: 5. The germline V gene encodes CDR1 SGHTA and CDR2 FQGNSA. CDR3 region: CASSFYRGRDTEAFF. In DNA form, the CDR3 reads TGTGCCAGCAGCTTCTACAGGGGGCGCGACACTGAAGCTTTCTTT.

The chain is built from TRBV4-1 and TRBJ2-3; 9 nucleotides align to TRBD2. The V and J ends lost 8 bases and 1 base, in that order; junction bases with no gene match: 1. The germline CDR1 and CDR2 sequences are MGHRA and YSYEKL. The CDR3 runs 13 residues. The CDR3 DNA follows: TGCGCCAGCCGACTAGCGGGCACAGATACGCAGTATTTT. Translation: CASRLAGTDTQYF.

The chain joins TRBV6-1 to TRBJ1-1; D is unresolved. Deletions cut 6 bases from V and 5 bases from J, with 13 bases between. Germline CDR1 and CDR2: MNHNS and SASEGT. This CDR3 spans 13 amino acids. The CDR3: CASRGLVGTEAFF. The CDR3 DNA reads TGTGCCAGCAGGGGCCTCGTGGGGACTGAAGCTTTCTTT.

This clone appeared once. The chain has TRBV30 and TRBJ2-1; 9 bases match TRBD2. V lost 3 bases to trimming and J lost 7 bases; unmatched junction nucleotides: 10. Germline V gene lookup returns CDR1 GTSNPN and CDR2 SVGIG (reference sequence). The CDR3 runs to 15 residues. In nucleotides, the CDR3 is TGTGCCTGGAGCGGGGCGGGAGGGCCCCAGAATGAGCAGTTCTTC. This gives the protein CAWSGAGGPQNEQFF.